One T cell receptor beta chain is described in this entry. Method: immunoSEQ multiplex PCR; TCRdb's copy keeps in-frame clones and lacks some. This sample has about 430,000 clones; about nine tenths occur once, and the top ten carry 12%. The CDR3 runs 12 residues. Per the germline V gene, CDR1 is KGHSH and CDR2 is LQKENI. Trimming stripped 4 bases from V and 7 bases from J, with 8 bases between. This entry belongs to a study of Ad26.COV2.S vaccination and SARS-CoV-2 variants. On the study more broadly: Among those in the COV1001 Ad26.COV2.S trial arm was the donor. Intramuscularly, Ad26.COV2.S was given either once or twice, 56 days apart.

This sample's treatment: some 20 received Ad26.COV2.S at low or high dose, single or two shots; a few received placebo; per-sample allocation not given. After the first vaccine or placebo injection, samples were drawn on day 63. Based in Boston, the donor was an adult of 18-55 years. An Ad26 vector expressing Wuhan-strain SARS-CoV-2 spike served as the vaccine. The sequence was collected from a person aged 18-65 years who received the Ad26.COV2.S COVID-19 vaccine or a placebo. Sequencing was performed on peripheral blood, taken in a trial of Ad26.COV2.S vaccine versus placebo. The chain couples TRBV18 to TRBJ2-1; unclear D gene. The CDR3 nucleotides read TGTGCCAGCTCACGATTGAGGAATGAGCAGTTCTTC. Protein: CASSRLRNEQFF. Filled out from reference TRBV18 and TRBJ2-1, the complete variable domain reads NAGVMQNPRHLVRRRGQEARLRCSPMKGHSHVYWYRQLPEEGLKFMVYLQKENIIDESGMPKERFSAEFPKEGPSILRIQQVVRGDSAAYFCASSRLRNEQFFGPGTRLTVL.